One and the same sample provided the 18 T cell receptor beta chains below, sequenced in a study of cytomegalovirus exposure and HLA in healthy donors. Vbeta (60) and Jbeta (13) primers were used in the PCR. Measured with immunoSEQ multiplex PCR; TCRdb has only the in-frame clones, and not every one. Of approximately 140,000 clones listed, approximately 80% are singletons. The sequenced sample consisted of PBMCs. The receptors stem from a woman in her 40s in good health and CMV-seronegative.

This chain uses TRBV27 with TRBJ2-7; 12 positions agree with TRBD2. V gave up 3 bases and J gave up 3 bases; unmatched junction bases: 6. The germline gives CDR1 MNHEY, CDR2 SMNVEV (reference sequence). This CDR3 is built from 16 residues. This CDR3 is CASSFASGGAIYEQYF. The CDR3 bases are TGTGCCAGCAGTTTCGCTAGCGGGGGGGCTATCTACGAGCAGTACTTC.

A few counts support this clone. V gene TRBV14 combines with J gene TRBJ1-2; TRBD1 matches at 10 bases. Germline trimming cut 4 bases from V and 4 bases from J; bases unmatched to any gene: 6. This CDR3 spans 15 amino acids. Germline CDR1 reads SGHDN; CDR2 reads FVKESK. The CDR3 sequence: CASSPPGQGIYGYTF. As DNA, the CDR3 is TGTGCCAGCAGCCCCCCGGGACAGGGGATCTATGGCTACACCTTC.

This chain uses TRBV30 with TRBJ2-5; possible D gene TRBD2, 6 bases. V lost 4 bases and J lost 5, with 17 bases in between. The CDR3 is 14 residues long. Germline loops: CDR1 GTSNPN, CDR2 SVGIG (reference sequence). Here the CDR3 DNA reads TGTGCCTGGATAGGGCGGGGTAGTTTTGAGACCCAGTACTTC. It specifies CAWIGRGSFETQYF.

The chain recombines TRBV10-3 with TRBJ1-6; tentative D call: TRBD1 (5 bases). This CDR3 comprises 13 residues. CDR1 and CDR2 (germline): ENHRY, SYGVKD. The V end was cut by 6 bases, the J end by 7 bases, with 10 bases between. CDR3 loop: CAIRSGPNSPLHF. As DNA, the CDR3 is TGTGCCATCAGGTCAGGGCCAAATTCACCCCTCCACTTT.

The V call is TRBV18, the J call TRBJ1-1; D unresolved. This CDR3 has 13 amino acids. Germline CDR1 KGHSH, CDR2 LQKENI. V was pared by 10 bases and J by 1 base, with 13 bases between. CDR3 amino acids: CATGIQPNTEAFF. The CDR3 region has the DNA TGTGCCACCGGGATTCAGCCGAACACTGAAGCTTTCTTT. Supplemented by reference TRBV18 and TRBJ1-1, the full variable domain reads NAGVMQNPRHLVRRRGQEARLRCSPMKGHSHVYWYRQLPEEGLKFMVYLQKENIIDESGMPKERFSAEFPKEGPSILRIQQVVRGDSAAYFCATGIQPNTEAFFGQGTRLTVV.

J is TRBJ2-7 and V is TRBV9; no firm D call. The germline gives CDR1 SGDLS, CDR2 YYNGEE. CDR3 length equals 14 residues. V was clipped by 0 bases and J by 5 bases, with 12 bases between them. The CDR3: CASSVGILLDEQYF. CDR3 in DNA: TGTGCCAGCAGCGTAGGGATACTCCTAGACGAGCAGTACTTC. The variable domain in full, completed from reference TRBV9 and TRBJ2-7, reads DSGVTQTPKHLITATGQRVTLRCSPRSGDLSVYWYQQSLDQGLQFLIQYYNGEERAKGNILERFSAQQFPDLHSELNLSSLELGDSALYFCASSVGILLDEQYFGPGTRLTVT.

J is TRBJ1-6 and V is TRBV13; D remains unclear. Trimming took off 2 bases at V and 10 bases at J, with 12 bases between the two ends. The CDR3 length is 14 residues. CDR1 and CDR2 from the germline V gene are PRHDT and FYEKMQ (reference sequence). The CDR3 region has the DNA TGTGCCAGCAGCTTACCGGACTCGGCGTCACCCCTCCACTTT. The encoded protein is CASSLPDSASPLHF.

This chain links TRBV10-3 with TRBJ1-6; TRBD1 matches at 10 bases. CDR1 and CDR2 (germline): ENHRY, SYGVKD. The CDR3 is 14 amino acids. V lost 4 bases and J lost 8; bases outside the gene matches: 2. In nucleotides, the CDR3 is TGTGCCATCAGTGCTGGGACAGGGGATTCACCCCTCCACTTT. Translating it yields CAISAGTGDSPLHF.

This clone is a singleton in its sample. The rearrangement uses TRBV7-6 and TRBJ1-3; D is ambiguous. Trimming stripped 5 bases from V and 0 bases from J, with 14 bases between. Germline assignment: CDR1 SGHVS and CDR2 FNYEAQ. The CDR3 contains 16 residues. DNA of the CDR3: TGTGCCAGCAGCGCGGGTCCTGGATACTCTGGAAACACCATATATTTT. Encoded protein: CASSAGPGYSGNTIYF.

The rearrangement uses TRBV11-1 and TRBJ2-1; TRBD2 matches at 12 bases. The CDR3 has 17 amino acids. Germline loops: CDR1 SGHAT, CDR2 FQDESV (reference sequence). Trimming cost V 3 bases and J 1 base; bases outside gene matches: 4. In DNA, the CDR3 is TGTGCCAGCAGCTTCCGTACTAGCGGGGGGTCCTACAATGAGCAGTTCTTC. It is translated as CASSFRTSGGSYNEQFF.

CDR3 loop: CAWSPRQGQETQYF. CDR3 DNA: TGTGCCTGGAGTCCGAGACAGGGCCAAGAGACCCAGTACTTC. The chain has TRBV30 and TRBJ2-5; 7 bases fit TRBD1. This CDR3 region has 14 residues. The trim removed 2 bases at V and 1 base at J, leaving 4 bases unmatched. Germline assignment: CDR1 GTSNPN and CDR2 SVGIG (reference sequence).

The rearrangement uses TRBV19 and TRBJ1-1, with D possibly being TRBD1 (5 bases). Between the trimmed V and J ends, which lost 6 bases and 0 bases, there was a span of 8 bases. CDR3 length: 13 residues. From germline, CDR1 is LNHDA and CDR2 SQIVND (reference sequence). The CDR3 sequence: CASSRDLNTEAFF. The CDR3 DNA follows: TGTGCCAGTAGCCGGGACTTGAACACTGAAGCTTTCTTT. Together with reference TRBV19 and TRBJ1-1, the CDR3 gives the full variable domain: DGGITQSPKYLFRKEGQNVTLSCEQNLNHDAMYWYRQDPGQGLRLIYYSQIVNDFQKGDIAEGYSVSREKKESFPLTVTSAQKNPTAFYLCASSRDLNTEAFFGQGTRLTVV.

The rearrangement joins TRBV9 to TRBJ2-1, with 11 bases fitting TRBD2. The CDR3 contains 16 residues. Germline trimming cut 4 bases from V and 4 bases from J; bases unmatched to any gene: 7. Germline V CDR1 and CDR2: SGDLS, YYNGEE. The chain's CDR3 is CASSPRLAGSYNEQFF. CDR3 sequence (DNA): TGTGCCAGCAGCCCGCGACTAGCGGGGTCTTACAATGAGCAGTTCTTC. The full variable domain, with the rest looked up from reference TRBV9 and TRBJ2-1, is DSGVTQTPKHLITATGQRVTLRCSPRSGDLSVYWYQQSLDQGLQFLIQYYNGEERAKGNILERFSAQQFPDLHSELNLSSLELGDSALYFCASSPRLAGSYNEQFFGPGTRLTVL.

The chain carries TRBV21-1 and TRBJ1-5. TRBV21-1 is an annotated pseudogene. The CDR3 is 14 residues long. The CDR3 bases are TGTGCCAGCAGCAAAGCGCGGGGCAATCAGCCCCAGCATTTT. Translating gives CASSKARGNQPQHF.

The V and J genes are TRBV30 and TRBJ1-2, with unresolved D. Trimming removed 2 bases from V and 4 bases from J, with 8 bases in between. The CDR3 is 12 amino acids. Germline V lookup: CDR1 GTSNPN, CDR2 SVGIG (reference sequence). CDR3 in amino acids: CAWSLSSYGYTF. CDR3 nucleotides: TGTGCCTGGAGTTTGAGTTCCTATGGCTACACCTTC.

This clone has more than one count but fewer than ten. This rearrangement joins TRBV25-1 to TRBJ2-2; 9 nucleotides line up with TRBD1. CDR1 and CDR2 from the germline V gene are MGHDK and SYGVNS. This CDR3 spans 15 amino acids. V lost 2 bases to trimming and J lost 3 bases; unmatched junction nucleotides: 1. CDR3 DNA: TGTGCCAGCAGTGAAAGGGACAGGGACACCGGGGAGCTGTTTTTT. Its translation is CASSERDRDTGELFF.

The CDR3 sequence: CASSQTGAVWNTEAFF. In DNA, the CDR3 is TGCGCCAGCAGCCAGACAGGGGCGGTTTGGAACACTGAAGCTTTCTTT. The chain recombines TRBV5-1 with TRBJ1-1; 8 bases align to TRBD1. Germline assignment: CDR1 SGHRS and CDR2 YFSETQ. Losses at the gene ends were 4 bases for V and 1 base for J; bases not matched to a gene: 9. This CDR3 is 16 amino acids long.

The chain joins TRBV18 to TRBJ2-7; D may be TRBD1 (6 bases). Germline values: CDR1 KGHSH, CDR2 LQKENI. V gave up 3 bases and J gave up 4 bases, with 16 bases separating them. The length of the CDR3 is 15 residues. The CDR3 here is CASSPTGSSGYEQYF. CDR3 sequence (DNA): TGTGCCAGCTCACCTACAGGGTCCTCGGGATACGAGCAGTACTTC. Together with reference TRBV18 and TRBJ2-7, the CDR3 gives the full variable domain: NAGVMQNPRHLVRRRGQEARLRCSPMKGHSHVYWYRQLPEEGLKFMVYLQKENIIDESGMPKERFSAEFPKEGPSILRIQQVVRGDSAAYFCASSPTGSSGYEQYFGPGTRLTVT.